Following are 23 T cell receptor beta chains from one sample sequenced in a study of identifying expanded T cells in peripheral blood. Sequenced by immunoSEQ multiplex PCR; TCRdb stores in-frame clones only, minus some. The sample holds about 91,000 clones; about nine tenths are singletons and the top ten take around 4.3%. The specimen was blood. Every receptor here comes from a person aged 18 to 75 in good health.

CDR3 nucleotide sequence: TGTGCCAGCAGCAGCAGGGACCGCCTTAATTCACCCCTCCACTTT. Its protein is CASSSRDRLNSPLHF. The chain uses TRBV7-8 and TRBJ1-6, with D possibly matching TRBD1 (5 bases). Between the trimmed V and J ends, which lost 5 bases and 6 bases, there was a span of 14 bases. The CDR3 covers 15 residues. Germline loops: CDR1 SGHVS, CDR2 FQNEAQ.

The rearrangement links TRBV5-6 to TRBJ2-2, with TRBD2 identical over 7 bases. Trimming cost V 6 bases and J 3 bases; bases outside gene matches: 8. The CDR3 runs to 15 residues. From germline, CDR1 is SGHDT and CDR2 YYEEEE. The CDR3 sequence is CASNKGLIHTGELFF. The DNA of the CDR3 is TGTGCCAGCAATAAGGGACTAATTCACACCGGGGAGCTGTTTTTT. Based on the CDR3 plus reference TRBV5-6 and TRBJ2-2, the full variable domain is DAGVTQSPTHLIKTRGQQVTLRCSPKSGHDTVSWYQQALGQGPQFIFQYYEEEERQRGNFPDRFSGHQFPNYSSELNVNALLLGDSALYLCASNKGLIHTGELFFGEGSRLTVL.

As to this clone: Distinct nucleotide sequences in the sample also encode this CDR3. The chain joins TRBV11-2 to TRBJ2-7; a possible D gene is TRBD1 (5 bases). CDR1 SGHAT and CDR2 FQNNGV come from the germline V gene. Trimming pared 1 base from V and 2 bases from J, leaving 9 bases between. This CDR3 has 14 residues. CDR3 DNA sequence: TGTGCCAGCAGCTTAGCTGGGGCCACCTACGAGCAGTACTTC. This encodes CASSLAGATYEQYF.

This clone is a singleton in its sample. The rearrangement uses TRBV28 and TRBJ2-2, with no clear D. The length of the CDR3 is 17 residues. Germline V gene lookup returns CDR1 MDHEN and CDR2 SYDVKM. V was clipped by 7 bases and J by 7 bases, with 25 bases between them. Here the CDR3 DNA reads TGTGCCAGCACCTCAACCTCCCTCCAGCCTACCATCGGGGAGCTGTTTTTT. Amino acid sequence: CASTSTSLQPTIGELFF.

The gene calls are TRBV6-5 and TRBJ1-6; D perhaps matches TRBD1 (5 bases). The CDR3 has 15 amino acids. V was trimmed by 0 bases and J by 6 bases, leaving 9 bases between them. Germline V gene sequence: CDR1 MNHEY, CDR2 SVGAGI. CDR3 sequence: CASSYSRGTNSPLHF. CDR3 in DNA: TGTGCCAGCAGTTACTCTCGGGGCACTAATTCACCCCTCCACTTT.

Only one count was recorded for this clone. The rearrangement uses TRBV15 and TRBJ1-4; D remains unclear. Trimming removed 5 bases from V and 5 bases from J, with 6 bases in between. CDR1 is LNHNV and CDR2 is YYDKDF in the germline V gene (reference sequence). The CDR3 spans 12 residues. In DNA, the CDR3 is TGTGCCACCAGCGGAGTCAATGAAAAACTGTTTTTT. The encoded protein is CATSGVNEKLFF.

J is TRBJ1-1 and V is TRBV27; perhaps TRBD1 as D (5 bases). Germline CDR1 and CDR2: MNHEY and SMNVEV (reference sequence). This CDR3 has 14 residues. Between the trimmed V and J ends, which lost 3 bases and 4 bases, there was a span of 12 bases. The CDR3 is CASSFAGRTTEAFF. For the CDR3, the DNA is TGTGCCAGCAGTTTTGCGGGGCGTACCACTGAAGCTTTCTTT.

V and J are TRBV7-2 and TRBJ2-5; D might be TRBD1 (6 bases). The better agreement between TRBJ2-7 and the DNA end casts doubt on the J call. Germline V gene data show CDR1 as SGHTA and CDR2 as FQGNSA. The CDR3 covers 12 residues. For the CDR3, the DNA is TGTGCCAGCGGGCAGGGGAACTACGAGCAGTACTTC. Protein: CASGQGNYEQYF.

This chain uses TRBV7-8 with TRBJ2-1, with TRBD1 matching over 7 bases. CDR1 is SGHVS, CDR2 FQNEAQ, per germline. This CDR3 is built from 16 residues. Germline trimming cut 5 bases from V and 5 bases from J; bases unmatched to any gene: 12. This CDR3 is CASSARQGPADNEQFF. The CDR3, as DNA: TGTGCCAGCAGCGCGAGACAGGGACCGGCTGACAATGAGCAGTTCTTC.

The DNA for the CDR3 is TGTGCCAGCAGCCGGGACAGGATCACAGATACGCAGTATTTT. This sequence encodes CASSRDRITDTQYF. V gene TRBV11-2 combines with J gene TRBJ2-3, with TRBD1 matching over 8 bases. Germline V gene sequence: CDR1 SGHAT, CDR2 FQNNGV. This CDR3 has 14 residues. Trimming removed 5 bases from V and 2 bases from J; junction bases left unmatched: 3.

The chain's CDR3 is CSGLQSSTDTQYF. In DNA, the CDR3 is TGCAGCGGTCTACAGTCTAGCACAGATACGCAGTATTTT. This chain uses TRBV29-1 with TRBJ2-3, with no clear D. V lost 7 bases to trimming and J lost 0 bases, with 11 bases between them. This CDR3 has 13 amino acids. Germline loops: CDR1 SQVTM, CDR2 ANQGSEA.

This chain uses TRBV11-2 with TRBJ1-6, with D unclear. V lost 6 bases and J 3 bases, leaving 12 bases between the germline ends. The germline gives CDR1 SGHAT, CDR2 FQNNGV. The CDR3 consists of 15 residues. The chain's CDR3 is CASSGHRNYNSPLHF. The DNA for the CDR3 is TGTGCCAGCAGTGGCCACCGGAACTATAATTCACCCCTCCACTTT. Full variable domain (remainder filled in from reference TRBV11-2 and TRBJ1-6): EAGVAQSPRYKIIEKRQSVAFWCNPISGHATLYWYQQILGQGPKLLIQFQNNGVVDDSQLPKDRFSAERLKGVDSTLKIQPAKLEDSAVYLCASSGHRNYNSPLHFGNGTRLTVT.

This clone was observed a few times. The chain carries TRBV6-4 and TRBJ2-6; D might be TRBD1 (5 bases). V was trimmed by 5 bases and J by 1 base, leaving 12 bases between them. Germline V CDR1 and CDR2: MRHNA, SNTAGT. This CDR3 has 16 residues. In DNA form, the CDR3 reads TGTGCCAGCAGTCCGACCCCAGGGTCTGGGGCCAACGTCCTGACTTTC. Its protein is CASSPTPGSGANVLTF.

CDR3 in DNA: TGTGCCTGGGACGGTCAGGGAGGGCCCCAGCATTTT. This translates into CAWDGQGGPQHF. The chain carries TRBV30 and TRBJ1-5, with D possibly TRBD1 on 5 matching bases. The V gene lost 5 bases and the J gene lost 9 bases, with 14 bases spanning the gap. The CDR3 contains 12 residues. Germline values: CDR1 GTSNPN, CDR2 SVGIG (reference sequence).

The chain has TRBV28 and TRBJ2-5; TRBD1 might be the D (6 bases). The ends were cut back, 6 bases at V and 4 bases at J, with 18 bases in the middle. Germline assignment: CDR1 MDHEN and CDR2 SYDVKM. The CDR3 extends over 15 amino acids. The CDR3 nucleotides are TGTGCCAGCAGGGATCACAGGGCTGGGGGAGAGACCCAGTACTTC. Translating gives CASRDHRAGGETQYF.

This clone is a singleton in its sample. The gene calls are TRBV28 and TRBJ2-3, with TRBD2 matching over 7 bases. This CDR3 region has 14 residues. The germline gives CDR1 MDHEN, CDR2 SYDVKM. V lost 5 bases and J lost 7; bases outside the gene matches: 9. DNA of the CDR3: TGTGCCAGCAGTGATAGCGGGCTCAAGTATACGCAGTATTTT. Its protein is CASSDSGLKYTQYF.

The genes are TRBV18 and TRBJ1-4, with TRBD1 matching 8 bases. The CDR3 loop spans 15 amino acids. Germline loops: CDR1 KGHSH, CDR2 LQKENI. J was trimmed by 7 bases and V by 2 bases; bases with no gene match: 6. Here the CDR3 DNA reads TGTGCCAGCTCACCAATGGGGACAGGAGGTGAAAAACTGTTTTTT. It encodes CASSPMGTGGEKLFF.

The count of this clone is one. The J gene is TRBJ2-7, the V gene TRBV11-3, with 7 positions matching TRBD1. The V gene's germline CDR1 is SGHNT and CDR2 YENEEA. V gave up 3 bases and J gave up 1 base; unmatched junction bases: 0. This CDR3 contains 13 residues. CDR3 region: CASSLGQSYEQYF. CDR3 bases: TGTGCCAGCAGCTTGGGACAGTCCTACGAGCAGTACTTC.

The chain has TRBV2 and TRBJ2-1; 7 bases are shared with TRBD1. There are 13 residues in the CDR3. Trimming removed 6 bases from V and 4 bases from J; junction bases left unmatched: 3. Germline V gene data show CDR1 as SNHLY and CDR2 as FYNNEI. This chain's CDR3 is CASRRTGYNEQFF. The CDR3 DNA follows: TGTGCCAGCAGGCGGACAGGATACAATGAGCAGTTCTTC.

The rearrangement links TRBV4-2 to TRBJ1-2; D is undetermined. CDR3 length equals 13 residues. The germline V gene encodes CDR1 LGHNA and CDR2 YNFKEQ. V lost 0 bases and J lost 8, with 10 bases in between. The CDR3 bases are TGTGCCAGCAGCCAAGATCTGGGGAAGGGCTACACCTTC. Protein sequence: CASSQDLGKGYTF.

The chain joins TRBV7-9 to TRBJ2-1; 7 bases line up with TRBD1. Germline-derived CDR1 and CDR2 are SEHNR and FQNEAQ (reference sequence). Germline trimming cut 5 bases from V and 2 bases from J; bases unmatched to any gene: 3. The CDR3 contains 14 residues. CDR3 nucleotides: TGTGCCAGCAGCGCCGGGACAGCCTACAATGAGCAGTTCTTC. Translation: CASSAGTAYNEQFF.

This clone came up a few times. The CDR3 here is CASSSRQSKVRRGETQYF. DNA of the CDR3: TGTGCCAGCAGCTCGAGACAGAGTAAGGTTCGAAGAGGGGAGACCCAGTACTTC. The rearrangement joins TRBV11-3 to TRBJ2-5; D might be TRBD1 or TRBD2, each matching 5 bases. This CDR3 is built from 18 residues. The V end lost 4 bases, the J end lost 5 bases, and 26 bases lay between the germline ends. The V gene's germline CDR1 is SGHNT and CDR2 YENEEA.

This chain connects TRBV4-2 to TRBJ1-6; D gene uncertain. Germline loops: CDR1 LGHNA, CDR2 YNFKEQ. The V and J ends lost 0 bases and 5 bases respectively, with 17 bases between them. The CDR3 consists of 18 residues. The DNA of the CDR3 is TGTGCCAGCAGCCAAGATTTTGAGGCCCCAGTACATAATTCACCCCTCCACTTT. Translating gives CASSQDFEAPVHNSPLHF.